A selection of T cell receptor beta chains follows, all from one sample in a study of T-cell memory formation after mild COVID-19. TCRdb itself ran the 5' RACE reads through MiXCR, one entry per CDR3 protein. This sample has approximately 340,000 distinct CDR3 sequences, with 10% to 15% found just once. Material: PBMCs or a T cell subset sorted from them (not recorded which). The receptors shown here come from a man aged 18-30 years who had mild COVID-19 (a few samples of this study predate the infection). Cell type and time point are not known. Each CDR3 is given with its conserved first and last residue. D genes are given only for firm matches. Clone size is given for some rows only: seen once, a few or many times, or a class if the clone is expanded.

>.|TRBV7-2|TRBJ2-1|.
TGTGCCAGCAGCTTACAACCAAATACAAGGGAGCAGTTCTTC
CASSLQPNTREQFF
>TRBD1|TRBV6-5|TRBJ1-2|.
TGTGCCAGCAGCCGAACCCCCGGGACAGAGGCCTATGGCTACACCTTC
CASSRTPGTEAYGYTF
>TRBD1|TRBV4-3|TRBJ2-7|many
TGCGCCAGCAGCCAAGATAGACAGGGAGTTTACGAGCAGTACTTC
CASSQDRQGVYEQYF
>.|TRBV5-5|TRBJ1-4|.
TGTGCCAGCAGCTCATGGGATATCAATGAAAAACTGTTTTTT
CASSSWDINEKLFF
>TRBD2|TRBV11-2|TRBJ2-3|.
TGTGCCAGCCGACTAGCGGGCCCAGATACGCAGTATTTT
CASRLAGPDTQYF
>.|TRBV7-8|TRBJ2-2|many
TGTGCCAGCAGCACCTTTGAGGGGGAGAACACCGGGGAGCTGTTTTTT
CASSTFEGENTGELFF
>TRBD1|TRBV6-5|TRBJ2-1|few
TGTGCCAGCGGGACAGCCGACAATGAGCAGTTCTTC
CASGTADNEQFF
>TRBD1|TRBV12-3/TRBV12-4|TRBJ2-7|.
TGTGCCAGCAGTTCACTGGACAGGCGCTACGAGCAGTACTTC
CASSSLDRRYEQYF
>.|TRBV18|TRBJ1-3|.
TGTGCCAGTACGCAGACGGAACTGGGAAACACCATATATTTT
CASTQTELGNTIYF
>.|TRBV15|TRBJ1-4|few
TGTGCCACCAGCAGAACCCGAGGGCAGGGTACTGAAAAACTGTTTTTT
CATSRTRGQGTEKLFF
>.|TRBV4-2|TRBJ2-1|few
TGTGCCAGCAGCCAAGATCTGGGCAGGGAGCAGTTCTTC
CASSQDLGREQFF
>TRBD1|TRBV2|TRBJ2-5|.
TGTGCCAGCAGCGATCCGCAGGGGGCGCAGGAGACCCAGTACTTC
CASSDPQGAQETQYF
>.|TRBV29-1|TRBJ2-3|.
TGCAGCGTGGCAGGGCCCCGCACAGATACGCAGTATTTT
CSVAGPRTDTQYF
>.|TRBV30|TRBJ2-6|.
TGTGCCTGCTTGTCTGGGGCCAACGTCCTGACTTTC
CACLSGANVLTF
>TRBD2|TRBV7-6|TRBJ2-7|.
TGTGCCAGCAGCTTAGGAGGCGGGGGGGCGGAAGAGCAGTACTTC
CASSLGGGGAEEQYF
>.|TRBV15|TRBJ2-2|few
TGTGCCACCAGGGATTACACCGGGGAGCTGTTTTTT
CATRDYTGELFF
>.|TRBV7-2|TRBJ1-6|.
TGTGCCAGCAGCTTGCTGATGCCACCCCTCCACTTT
CASSLLMPPLHF
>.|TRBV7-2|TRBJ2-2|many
TGTGCCAGCAGCTTACAGGGAAACACCGGGGAGCTGTTTTTT
CASSLQGNTGELFF
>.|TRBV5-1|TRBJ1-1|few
TGCGCCAGCAGCTCGCAACAGGACAACCCGAACACTGAAGCTTTCTTT
CASSSQQDNPNTEAFF
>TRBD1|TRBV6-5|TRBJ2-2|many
TGTGCCAGCAGTAAAACGGGACAGCTGATTAGTAGCGGGGAGCTGTTTTTT
CASSKTGQLISSGELFF
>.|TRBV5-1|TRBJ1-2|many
TGCGCCAGCAGCTTGTCCACGGACAACTATGGCTACACCTTC
CASSLSTDNYGYTF
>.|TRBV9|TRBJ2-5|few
TGTGCCAGCAGCGCGACCCCCAGGGCCGGGGAGACCCAGTACTTC
CASSATPRAGETQYF
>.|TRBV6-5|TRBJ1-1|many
TGTGCCAGCAACCACCTGTGGGGGGGCACTGAAGCTTTCTTT
CASNHLWGGTEAFF
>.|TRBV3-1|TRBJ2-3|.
TGTGCCAGCAGCCATGAGCGCGGGGCCACAGATACGCAGTATTTT
CASSHERGATDTQYF
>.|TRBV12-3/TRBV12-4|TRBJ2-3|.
TGTGCCAGCAGTTTTAGCCGGTTCGAGCTTAGCACAGATACGCAGTATTTT
CASSFSRFELSTDTQYF
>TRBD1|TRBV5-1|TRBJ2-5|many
TGCGCCAGCAGCTCGGGACAGGGGTTAGAGACCCAGTACTTC
CASSSGQGLETQYF
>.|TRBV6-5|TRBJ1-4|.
TGTGCCAGCAGTTCCCTACAGGGAGGGGATGAAAAACTGTTTTTT
CASSSLQGGDEKLFF
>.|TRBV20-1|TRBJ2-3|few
TGCAGTGCTAGTGGTGACCGGGGGATGGATACGCAGTATTTT
CSASGDRGMDTQYF
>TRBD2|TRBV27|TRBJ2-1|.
TGTGCCAGCAGTTCCATAGCGGGGGGTGAGCAGTTCTTC
CASSSIAGGEQFF
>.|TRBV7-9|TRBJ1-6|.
TGTGCCAGCAGCGTCGGCTTTAATTCACCCCTCCACTTT
CASSVGFNSPLHF
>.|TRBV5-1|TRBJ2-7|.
TGCGCCAGCAGCACAGGTTCCTCCTACGAGCAGTACTTC
CASSTGSSYEQYF
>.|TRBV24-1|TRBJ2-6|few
TGTGCCACCAGTGATTTGCCACCCGGGGCCAACGTCCTGACTTTC
CATSDLPPGANVLTF
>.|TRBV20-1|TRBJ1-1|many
TGCAGTGCCCCAACAGGGTCATCTACTGAAGCTTTCTTT
CSAPTGSSTEAFF
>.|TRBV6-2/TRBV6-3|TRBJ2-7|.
TGTGCCAGCACCGACGCGGGGATATACGAGCAGTACTTC
CASTDAGIYEQYF
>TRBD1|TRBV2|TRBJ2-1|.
TGTGCCAGCAGTGGAGGAGGGACAGGGAACAATGAGCAGTTCTTC
CASSGGGTGNNEQFF
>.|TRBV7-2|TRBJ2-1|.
TGTGCCAGCAGCTTAAATCCTTTAGCTCGGTCCTACAATGAGCAGTTCTTC
CASSLNPLARSYNEQFF
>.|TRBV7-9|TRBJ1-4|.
TGTGCCAGCAGCTATCTGGGTCGGGATAATGAAAAACTGTTTTTT
CASSYLGRDNEKLFF
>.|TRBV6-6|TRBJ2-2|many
TGTGCCAGCAGTTACTCGCCAGGTCATACCGGGGAGCTGTTTTTT
CASSYSPGHTGELFF
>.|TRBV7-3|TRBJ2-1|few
TGTGCCAGCAGTCCCTGGGCGGCGGCCTACAATGAGCAGTTCTTC
CASSPWAAAYNEQFF
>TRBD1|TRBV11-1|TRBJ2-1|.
TGTGCCAGCAGCTCCGACAGGGGGAGTAATGAGCAGTTCTTC
CASSSDRGSNEQFF
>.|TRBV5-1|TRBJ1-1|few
TGCGCCAGCCGTCGCTGGGGGACGCAGAACACTGAAGCTTTCTTT
CASRRWGTQNTEAFF
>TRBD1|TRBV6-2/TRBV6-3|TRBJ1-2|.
TGTGCCAGCAGATACGCTGGACAGGCGGAAAACTATGGCTACACCTTC
CASRYAGQAENYGYTF
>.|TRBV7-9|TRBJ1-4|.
TGTGCCAGCAGCTGGACAGATAATGAAAAACTGTTTTTT
CASSWTDNEKLFF
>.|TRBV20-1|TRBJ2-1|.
TGCAGTGCTAGAAGGGGAGTTTACAATGAGCAGTTCTTC
CSARRGVYNEQFF
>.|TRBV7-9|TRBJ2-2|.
TGTGCCAGCAGCTACGACGGGACCGGGGAGCTGTTTTTT
CASSYDGTGELFF
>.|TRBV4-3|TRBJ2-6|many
TGCGCCAGCAGCCCTAGGGGCTCTGGGGCCAACGTCCTGACTTTC
CASSPRGSGANVLTF
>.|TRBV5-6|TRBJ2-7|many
TGTGCCAGCAGCTTGCATCTGGATACCTACGAGCAGTACTTC
CASSLHLDTYEQYF
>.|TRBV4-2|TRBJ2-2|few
TGTGCCAGCAGCCACGCGGCCACCGGGGAGCTGTTTTTT
CASSHAATGELFF
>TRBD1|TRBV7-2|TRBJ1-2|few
TGTGCCAGCAGCTTAGTTGGGACAGGGGCTTATGGCTACACCTTC
CASSLVGTGAYGYTF
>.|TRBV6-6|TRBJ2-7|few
TGTGCCAGCAGCTACGGACACCCAAACTACGAGCAGTACTTC
CASSYGHPNYEQYF
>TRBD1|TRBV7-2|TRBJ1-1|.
TGTGCCAGCAGCTCTGGGACAGCTATTATGAACACTGAAGCTTTCTTT
CASSSGTAIMNTEAFF
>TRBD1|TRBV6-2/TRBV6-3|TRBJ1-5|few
TGTGCCAGCATCCAGGGGGCGAATCAGCCCCAGCATTTT
CASIQGANQPQHF
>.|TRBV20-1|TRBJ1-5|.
TGCAGTGCTAGAGTCGCGCTGGCAGGCAATCAGCCCCAGCATTTT
CSARVALAGNQPQHF
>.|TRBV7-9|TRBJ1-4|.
TGTGCCAGCAGTTCGCAGGGAGGAGGCGAAAAACTGTTTTTT
CASSSQGGGEKLFF
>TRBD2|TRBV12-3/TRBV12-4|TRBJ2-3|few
TGTGCCAGTAAGCGGGGTCAGGCAGATACGCAGTATTTT
CASKRGQADTQYF
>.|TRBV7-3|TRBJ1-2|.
TGTGCCAGCAGCTTACCCCCCAGGGGCTACACCTTC
CASSLPPRGYTF
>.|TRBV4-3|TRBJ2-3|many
TGCGCCAGCAGCCAGTCCCGGGACCCTCCTTATACGCAGTATTTT
CASSQSRDPPYTQYF
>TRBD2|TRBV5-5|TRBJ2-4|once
TGTGCCAGCAGCTTGCGAACCGGGACTACTATAAACATTCAGTACTTC
CASSLRTGTTINIQYF
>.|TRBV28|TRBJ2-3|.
TGTGCCAGCAGACCCCCCCTATTAGCAGATACGCAGTATTTT
CASRPPLLADTQYF
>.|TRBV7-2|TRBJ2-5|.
TGTGCCAGCAGCCCTTCCCTAGGGGCCGTAGAGACCCAGTACTTC
CASSPSLGAVETQYF